The 10 T cell receptor beta chains in this list originate from one sample, sequenced in a study of shared clonotypes between healthy human individuals. Clones were sequenced by immunoSEQ multiplex PCR, and TCRdb holds only the in-frame ones, with some missing. This sample has fewer than 350,000 clones, with roughly 91% found just once. The source material was memory CD8+ T cells sorted from blood. Subset denoted: CD45RO+ cells pooled with CCR7-negative TemRA cells. Source of these receptors: a man aged 18 to 30 in good health.

J is TRBJ2-2 and V is TRBV18, with 9 bases matching TRBD1. Germline assignment: CDR1 KGHSH and CDR2 LQKENI. The CDR3 consists of 16 residues. V dropped 4 bases and J dropped 3; count of bases not matched to a gene: 6. This chain's CDR3 is CASSRPGQGHTGELFF. CDR3 in DNA: TGTGCCAGCTCACGACCGGGACAGGGTCACACCGGGGAGCTGTTTTTT.

Here the CDR3 reads CSVEDRYRVGEQYF. The CDR3 coding sequence is TGCAGCGTTGAAGATCGGTACAGGGTTGGGGAGCAGTACTTC. This chain connects TRBV29-1 to TRBJ2-7, with D maybe TRBD1 (6 bases). With 0 bases removed from V and 7 bases from J, the gap between germline ends came to 16 bases. The CDR3 loop spans 14 amino acids. Germline V gene data show CDR1 as SQVTM and CDR2 as ANQGSEA.

V and J are TRBV6-1 and TRBJ2-7; 8 bases map to TRBD2. After removal of 7 bases from V and 3 bases from J, the junction contained 8 bases not matched to a gene. CDR1 MNHNS and CDR2 SASEGT come from the germline V gene. This CDR3 has 14 amino acids. The CDR3: CASKRLAGNYEQYF. In DNA form, the CDR3 reads TGTGCCAGCAAGAGGCTAGCGGGTAACTACGAGCAGTACTTC.

The rearrangement joins TRBV30 to TRBJ2-5; tentative D call: TRBD1 (6 bases). The germline gives CDR1 GTSNPN, CDR2 SVGIG (reference sequence). The germline V and J ends were trimmed by 1 base and 5 bases, with 14 bases remaining between them. The CDR3 extends over 14 amino acids. DNA of the CDR3: TGTGCCTGGAGTGGGTCAGGGGCAAGGGAGACCCAGTACTTC. This sequence encodes CAWSGSGARETQYF.

CDR3 loop: CASSYSGTGGYTF. Here the CDR3 DNA reads TGTGCCAGCAGTTACTCTGGGACAGGGGGCTACACCTTC. This chain links TRBV6-5 with TRBJ1-2, with TRBD1 matching over 9 bases. The CDR3 runs 13 residues. With V trimmed by 0 bases and J by 8 bases, 1 base remained unmatched. Germline V gives CDR1 MNHEY, CDR2 SVGAGI.

The chain employs TRBV4-1 and TRBJ1-1; D is perhaps TRBD1 (5 bases). Trimming stripped 4 bases from V and 1 base from J, with 13 bases between. The CDR3 runs to 15 residues. CDR1 is MGHRA, CDR2 YSYEKL, per germline. The CDR3 here is CASSRDQGPNTEAFF. The CDR3 DNA reads TGCGCCAGCAGCCGAGACCAGGGCCCGAACACTGAAGCTTTCTTT.

In its sample, this clone was seen a few times. The chain is built from TRBV9 and TRBJ2-2; 12 bases are shared with TRBD2. V lost 4 bases, J lost 3 bases, and 1 base stayed unmatched. The length of the CDR3 is 15 residues. Germline CDR1 SGDLS, CDR2 YYNGEE. CDR3 sequence: CASSLAGGDTGELFF. The CDR3 DNA is TGTGCCAGCAGCCTAGCGGGAGGGGACACCGGGGAGCTGTTTTTT.

The rearrangement joins TRBV5-1 to TRBJ2-5; 8 nucleotides line up with TRBD2. Germline-derived CDR1 and CDR2 are SGHRS and YFSETQ. V gave up 6 bases and J gave up 4 bases; unmatched junction bases: 11. CDR3 length: 15 residues. Here the CDR3 DNA reads TGCGCCAGCAACCGAGCGGGAGATGATCGAGAGACCCAGTACTTC. Its translation is CASNRAGDDRETQYF.

The CDR3 here is CASSQEGGTGELFF. CDR3 in DNA: TGCGCCAGCAGCCAAGAGGGGGGCACCGGGGAGCTGTTTTTT. The genes are TRBV4-1 and TRBJ2-2, with D possibly matching TRBD2 (6 bases). This CDR3 has 14 residues. Trimming stripped 0 bases from V and 4 bases from J, with 6 bases between. CDR1 is MGHRA and CDR2 is YSYEKL in the germline V gene.

This clone was detected only once. CDR3 protein: CATSRDLGGIQPQHF. As DNA, the CDR3 is TGTGCCACCAGCAGAGATCTCGGGGGCATTCAGCCCCAGCATTTT. V is TRBV15 and J is TRBJ1-5, with a possible D match to TRBD1 (6 bases). The ends were cut back, 0 bases at V and 6 bases at J, with 12 bases in the middle. Germline-derived CDR1 and CDR2 are LNHNV and YYDKDF (reference sequence). CDR3 size: 15 residues. Supplemented by reference TRBV15 and TRBJ1-5, the full variable domain reads DAMVIQNPRYQVTQFGKPVTLSCSQTLNHNVMYWYQQKSSQAPKLLFHYYDKDFNNEADTPDNFQSRRPNTSFCFLDIRSPGLGDTAMYLCATSRDLGGIQPQHFGDGTRLSIL.